This TCR beta chain appears in the sequencing data of a study of blood T cells in healthy people across ages. For this clonotype: Its antigen is unknown.

General study points: Measured against age, TCR beta diversity per million T cells decreased in a roughly linear manner. Without sorted subsets, naive and antigen-experienced compartments could not be conclusively compared.

Primed by a sample-barcoded 5' primer and a J-beta primer mix, a second PCR proceeded for 7 to 11 cycles. Every cDNA molecule bore a tag from a template-switch adaptor containing 12 random nucleotides. TCRdb re-analysed the 5' RACE reads in MiXCR, keeping a single row per CDR3 protein. The table has approximately 670,000 distinct CDR3 sequences, roughly 43% seen once. The CDR3 is 16 residues long. V lost 1 base to trimming and J lost 0 bases; unmatched junction nucleotides: 4. Germline values: CDR1 DFQATT, CDR2 SNEGSKA (reference sequence). Sequencing was performed on blood. The origin of this receptor is a man at least 80 years old in good health. The rearrangement links TRBV20-1 to TRBJ2-1, with 9 bases fitting TRBD2. The CDR3 bases are TGCAGTGCTAGAGTGGCGGGAGGGAGCTCCTACAATGAGCAGTTCTTC. As protein: CSARVAGGSSYNEQFF.